A single sample gave rise to the 21 T cell receptor beta chains below, sequenced in a study of T cells in Graves' hyperthyroidism and ophthalmopathy. Template material for amplifying TCR beta CDR3 regions consisted of RNA transcripts. HTBI primers were the set used in a first-round RT-PCR of the TCR CDR3. TCRdb used MiXCR to reprocess the multiplex PCR reads, holding one entry per CDR3 protein. The sample includes about 380,000 distinct CDR3 sequences, approximately 18% of them seen just once. The source material was blood. The receptors stem from a young man with Graves' ophthalmopathy.

This clonotype was seen only a few times. The genes are TRBV27 and TRBJ1-2; D is uncertain. Germline V gene sequence: CDR1 MNHEY, CDR2 SMNVEV (reference sequence). The CDR3 loop spans 13 amino acids. Trimming shortened V by 3 bases and J by 4 bases, and 9 bases separated the two germline ends. CDR3 sequence reads: CASSFGPAYGYTF. In nucleotides, the CDR3 is TGTGCCAGCAGTTTTGGTCCAGCCTATGGCTACACCTTC.

This clonotype was seen at least ten times. V and J are TRBV5-1 and TRBJ1-2; weak D call: TRBD1 (5 bases). The CDR3 is 13 residues long. V dropped 5 bases and J dropped 4 bases, with 12 bases sitting between them. CDR1 is SGHRS, CDR2 YFSETQ, per germline. CDR3: CASRSPGPYGYTF. The DNA for the CDR3 is TGCGCCAGCAGATCACCGGGACCCTATGGCTACACCTTC.

The CDR3 loop is CASSPHTSGVADTQYF. CDR3 in DNA: TGTGCCAGCAGCCCGCATACTAGCGGGGTCGCAGATACGCAGTATTTT. The gene calls are TRBV7-2 and TRBJ2-3, with 10 bases identical to TRBD2. CDR1 is SGHTA, CDR2 FQGNSA, per germline. J was trimmed by 4 bases and V by 5 bases; bases with no gene match: 9. The CDR3 sequence is 16 residues long.

CDR3 in amino acids: CASSQAQGFTYEQYF. Here the CDR3 DNA reads TGCGCCAGCAGCCAAGCACAGGGGTTCACCTACGAGCAGTACTTC. V usage is TRBV4-1 and J usage is TRBJ2-7, with 7 bases aligning to TRBD1. CDR1 is MGHRA, CDR2 YSYEKL, per germline. This CDR3 has 15 amino acids. J lost 2 bases, V lost 1 base, and 5 bases had no gene match.

This clonotype was recorded many times. The rearrangement joins TRBV5-1 to TRBJ2-1, with a weak D call TRBD1 (6 bases). Germline assignment: CDR1 SGHRS and CDR2 YFSETQ. This CDR3 has 13 amino acids. V was cut by 4 bases and J by 5 bases, with 10 bases left in between. The chain's CDR3 is CASSRDTNNEQFF. The DNA of the CDR3 is TGCGCCAGCAGCAGGGACACTAACAATGAGCAGTTCTTC.

This clonotype was counted between two and nine times. CDR3 in DNA: TGCAGTGCTCTCGGGCAGGGGAACTCCTACGAGCAGTACTTC. This sequence encodes CSALGQGNSYEQYF. This sequence joins TRBV20-1 and TRBJ2-7; perhaps TRBD1 as D (6 bases). The CDR3 runs to 14 residues. The germline V gene encodes CDR1 DFQATT and CDR2 SNEGSKA (reference sequence). Trimming left V 5 bases short and J 0 bases short, with 14 bases between.

In its sample, this clonotype was seen many times. The chain uses TRBV5-1 and TRBJ1-2; D remains ambiguous. This CDR3 has 13 residues. Germline lookup yields CDR1 SGHRS and CDR2 YFSETQ. Between the trimmed V and J ends, which lost 0 bases and 8 bases, there was a span of 11 bases. CDR3 coding DNA: TGCGCCAGCAGCTTGGGAGCAGTAGAAGGCTACACCTTC. This sequence encodes CASSLGAVEGYTF.

This clonotype was detected many times. The chain recombines TRBV3-1 with TRBJ1-1; 11 bases align to TRBD1. The germline V gene has CDR1 LGHDT and CDR2 YNNKEL (reference sequence). V was pared by 4 bases and J by 0 bases, with 7 bases of the junction left unmatched. This CDR3 spans 17 amino acids. CDR3 amino acids: CASSRRGQGALNTEAFF. In nucleotides, the CDR3 is TGTGCCAGCAGCCGCCGAGGACAGGGGGCGCTGAACACTGAAGCTTTCTTT.

This clonotype came up a few times. This sequence joins TRBV25-1 and TRBJ1-2, with D tentatively TRBD1 (6 bases). Germline V gene sequence: CDR1 MGHDK, CDR2 SYGVNS. V dropped 2 bases and J dropped 6 bases, with 16 bases sitting between them. The CDR3 is 15 amino acids. For the CDR3, the DNA is TGTGCCAGCAGTGAAGATGGGGGCGTATTCAATGGCTACACCTTC. As protein: CASSEDGGVFNGYTF.

The gene calls are TRBV7-6 and TRBJ2-2; D remains ambiguous. The germline V gene encodes CDR1 SGHVS and CDR2 FNYEAQ. Trimming stripped 5 bases from V and 6 bases from J, with 16 bases between. There are 15 residues in the CDR3. The CDR3 sequence is CASSQWGGPAGELFF. In DNA, the CDR3 is TGTGCCAGCAGCCAATGGGGTGGCCCCGCCGGGGAGCTGTTTTTT.

This sequence joins TRBV20-1 and TRBJ2-3; no definite D call. Deletions cut 3 bases from V and 4 bases from J, with 5 bases between. CDR3 length equals 11 residues. Germline CDR1 and CDR2: DFQATT and SNEGSKA (reference sequence). CDR3 sequence: CSASFADTQYF. The CDR3 DNA reads TGCAGTGCTAGTTTTGCAGATACGCAGTATTTT.

The chain has TRBV19 and TRBJ2-5; D call uncertain. Germline V gene sequence: CDR1 LNHDA, CDR2 SQIVND (reference sequence). V was shortened by 2 bases and J by 3 bases, with 1 base between the two germline ends. This CDR3 is built from 11 residues. This chain's CDR3 is CASSIKETQYF. In DNA form, the CDR3 reads TGTGCCAGTAGTATAAAAGAGACCCAGTACTTC.

The chain carries TRBV7-9 and TRBJ2-1; TRBD2 matches 11 bases. Trimming took 4 bases from V and 9 from J; bases not matched to a gene: 11. The germline CDR1 and CDR2 sequences are SEHNR and FQNEAQ (reference sequence). This CDR3 comprises 16 residues. DNA for the CDR3: TGTGCCAGCAGCTGCAACTCTAGCGGGGGGCGGGGTGAGCAGTTCTTC. Translated, it gives CASSCNSSGGRGEQFF. Complete variable domain (other parts from reference TRBV7-9 and TRBJ2-1): DTGVSQNPRHKITKRGQNVTFRCDPISEHNRLYWYRQTLGQGPEFLTYFQNEAQLEKSRLLSDRFSAERPKGSFSTLEIQRTEQGDSAMYLCASSCNSSGGRGEQFFGPGTRLTVL.

This clonotype has a handful of counts. V and J are TRBV28 and TRBJ1-1; D call uncertain. V lost 3 bases to trimming and J lost 8 bases, with 13 bases between them. This CDR3 contains 13 residues. The V gene's germline CDR1 is MDHEN and CDR2 SYDVKM. The CDR3 protein is CASSFTLAPEAFF. The CDR3 DNA follows: TGTGCCAGCAGTTTCACCTTGGCCCCAGAAGCTTTCTTT.

This clonotype was found a few times. The chain couples TRBV29-1 to TRBJ2-5; a possible D gene is TRBD2 (6 bases). The CDR3 length is 14 residues. Deletions cut 0 bases from V and 2 bases from J, with 10 bases between. Germline V gene lookup returns CDR1 SQVTM and CDR2 ANQGSEA. The DNA for the CDR3 is TGCAGCGTTGAAGAACCGACTAGACAAGAGACCCAGTACTTC. Protein product: CSVEEPTRQETQYF.

The rearrangement links TRBV2 to TRBJ2-3; D is tentatively TRBD1 or TRBD2 (5 bases each). CDR1 and CDR2 (germline): SNHLY, FYNNEI. V dropped 4 bases and J dropped 6 bases, with 17 bases sitting between them. CDR3 size: 15 residues. The CDR3 reads CASSVVGAVEDTQYF. The CDR3 DNA sequence: TGTGCCAGCAGTGTGGTCGGGGCCGTAGAGGATACGCAGTATTTT.

This clonotype came up a few times. V and J are TRBV28 and TRBJ1-6; 10 bases are a match to TRBD1. This CDR3 is 17 amino acids long. J was trimmed by 2 bases and V by 6 bases; bases with no gene match: 7. CDR1 and CDR2 from the germline V gene are MDHEN and SYDVKM. CDR3 protein: CASSSGQGGTYNSPLHF. The CDR3 coding sequence is TGTGCCAGCAGCTCCGGACAGGGGGGGACCTATAATTCACCCCTCCACTTT.

This clonotype showed up just a few times. The CDR3 loop reads CASSRGTEYNEQFF. The CDR3, as DNA: TGCGCCAGCAGCCGAGGGACGGAATACAATGAGCAGTTCTTC. The chain joins TRBV4-1 to TRBJ2-1; D may be TRBD1 or TRBD2 (5 bases each). The ends were cut back, 4 bases at V and 4 bases at J, with 11 bases in the middle. Germline CDR1 is MGHRA and CDR2 is YSYEKL. The CDR3 is 14 amino acids.

The gene calls are TRBV7-2 and TRBJ1-2; D gene uncertain. The CDR3 spans 15 residues. V was pared by 1 base and J by 4 bases, with 13 bases between. The germline CDR1 and CDR2 sequences are SGHTA and FQGNSA. The CDR3 coding sequence is TGTGCCAGCAGCTTAGGCCGCGGGAAAAGCTATGGCTACACCTTC. Its protein product is CASSLGRGKSYGYTF. Together with reference TRBV7-2 and TRBJ1-2, the CDR3 gives the full variable domain: GAGVSQSPSNKVTEKGKDVELRCDPISGHTALYWYRQSLGQGLEFLIYFQGNSAPDKSGLPSDRFSAERTGGSVSTLTIQRTQQEDSAVYLCASSLGRGKSYGYTFGSGTRLTVV.

The chain has TRBV6-6 and TRBJ2-1; the D is unclear. Germline-derived CDR1 and CDR2 are MNHNY and SVGAGI (reference sequence). Trimming left V 1 base short and J 0 bases short, with 7 bases between. The CDR3 length is 15 residues. The CDR3 nucleotides read TGTGCCAGCAGTTACTGGTACAACTCCTACAATGAGCAGTTCTTC. It encodes CASSYWYNSYNEQFF.

This clonotype was counted many times. This chain joins TRBV7-2 and TRBJ2-3, with 11 bases matching TRBD2. The V gene's germline CDR1 is SGHTA and CDR2 FQGNSA. J gave up 3 bases and V 5 bases, and 13 bases lay outside the gene matches. The length of the CDR3 is 18 residues. The CDR3 sequence: CASSLVWLLAGGTDTQYF. The CDR3 region has the DNA TGTGCCAGCAGCCTCGTTTGGCTTCTAGCGGGGGGTACAGATACGCAGTATTTT.